These 10 T cell receptor beta chains came from one sample sequenced in a study of T cell repertoires in ileal Crohn's disease. Noted time point: neoterminal ileum biopsy at postoperative endoscopy, about 6 months after surgery. Repertoires were generated with immunoSEQ multiplex PCR, while TCRdb's copy carries only in-frame clones and drops some. This table holds about 62,000 clones, about 89% found once. Sequenced sample: ileal tissue. These TCRs come from an adult with Crohn's disease.

This chain links TRBV6-6 with TRBJ1-5, with 7 bases aligning to TRBD1. The junction had 12 bases not matched to a gene; V was cut back by 6 bases and J by 4 bases. The V gene's germline CDR1 is MNHNY and CDR2 SVGAGI (reference sequence). The CDR3 has 16 residues. The chain's CDR3 is CASRTTTGTANQPQHF. CDR3 coding DNA: TGTGCCAGCAGGACCACAACCGGGACAGCAAATCAGCCCCAGCATTTT.

This clone has just a few counts. The V and J genes are TRBV5-1 and TRBJ1-1, with 8 positions matching TRBD1. Unmatched junction bases numbered 5, after V lost 1 base and J lost 3 bases. This CDR3 has 15 amino acids. The germline V gene has CDR1 SGHRS and CDR2 YFSETQ. CDR3 bases: TGCGCCAGCAGCTTGCGACTGACAGGGGACACTGAAGCTTTCTTT. It encodes CASSLRLTGDTEAFF.

This chain links TRBV5-6 with TRBJ2-7; a possible D gene is TRBD1 (6 bases). V was trimmed by 5 bases and J by 3 bases, leaving 15 bases between them. Germline lookup yields CDR1 SGHDT and CDR2 YYEEEE. The CDR3 contains 14 residues. CDR3 amino acids: CASSPDRNYYEQYV. CDR3 in DNA: TGTGCCAGCAGTCCCGACAGGAACTACTACGAGCAGTACGTC.

V is TRBV29-1 and J is TRBJ2-3, with TRBD2 matching over 8 bases. V lost 5 bases to trimming and J lost 6 bases; unmatched junction nucleotides: 13. Germline assignment: CDR1 SQVTM and CDR2 ANQGSEA. This CDR3 spans 15 amino acids. The CDR3: CSVPTRRGAGDTQYF. In DNA, the CDR3 is TGCAGCGTTCCTACTAGGCGGGGGGCCGGGGATACGCAGTATTTT.

The V call is TRBV4-3, the J call TRBJ2-7; D remains ambiguous. Germline loops: CDR1 LGHNA, CDR2 YSLEER. V was cut by 2 bases and J by 0 bases, with 8 bases left in between. The CDR3 loop spans 14 amino acids. The DNA of the CDR3 is TGCGCCAGCAGCCAATATGCTATCTCCTACGAGCAGTACTTC. It is translated as CASSQYAISYEQYF.

The rearrangement joins TRBV7-2 to TRBJ1-3; possibly TRBD1 for D (6 bases). The length of the CDR3 is 16 residues. Germline-derived CDR1 and CDR2 are SGHTA and FQGNSA. V lost 4 bases to trimming and J lost 4 bases, with 17 bases between them. The CDR3 is CASSYHLQGSGNTIYF. The CDR3 DNA reads TGTGCCAGCAGCTATCATTTACAGGGTTCCGGAAACACCATATATTTT.

V and J are TRBV5-1 and TRBJ1-4; 7 bases are shared with TRBD1. The germline V gene encodes CDR1 SGHRS and CDR2 YFSETQ. With V trimmed by 4 bases and J by 8 bases, 8 bases remained unmatched. CDR3 length: 14 amino acids. In nucleotides, the CDR3 is TGCGCCAGCAGCGCTGGGACAGTGGAGGAAAAACTGTTTTTT. Protein: CASSAGTVEEKLFF.

V and J are TRBV18 and TRBJ1-4; D gene ambiguous. V lost 4 bases to trimming and J lost 0 bases, with 9 bases between them. This CDR3 is 15 amino acids long. Germline lookup yields CDR1 KGHSH and CDR2 LQKENI. The CDR3 region has the DNA TGTGCCAGCTCACTGCCGGGAGCAACTAATGAAAAACTGTTTTTT. It is translated as CASSLPGATNEKLFF.

CDR3 protein: CASSFGGNGEKLFF. The CDR3 DNA is TGCGCCAGCAGCTTCGGGGGGAACGGGGAAAAACTGTTTTTT. The chain carries TRBV5-1 and TRBJ1-4; perhaps TRBD1 as D (5 bases). CDR1 is SGHRS and CDR2 is YFSETQ in the germline V gene. This CDR3 comprises 14 residues. V was shortened by 2 bases and J by 8 bases, with 13 bases between the two germline ends.

The chain employs TRBV9 and TRBJ1-2; D ambiguous. V dropped 4 bases and J dropped 0 bases, with 10 bases sitting between them. The CDR3 spans 14 residues. Germline V CDR1 and CDR2: SGDLS, YYNGEE. CDR3 sequence: CASSSSPTNYGYTF. Written as DNA, the CDR3 is TGTGCCAGCAGCTCATCGCCTACTAACTATGGCTACACCTTC.